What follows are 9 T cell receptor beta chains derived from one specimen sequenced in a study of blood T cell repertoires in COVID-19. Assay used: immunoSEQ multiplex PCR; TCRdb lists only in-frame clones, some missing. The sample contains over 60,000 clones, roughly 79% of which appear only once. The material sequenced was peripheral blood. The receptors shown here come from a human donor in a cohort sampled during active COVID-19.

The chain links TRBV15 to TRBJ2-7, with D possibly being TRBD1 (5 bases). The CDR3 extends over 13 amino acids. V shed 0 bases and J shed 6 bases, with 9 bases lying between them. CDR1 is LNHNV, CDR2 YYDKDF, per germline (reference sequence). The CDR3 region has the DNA TGTGCCACCAGCAGAGATTCAAGGGGCGAGCAGTACTTC. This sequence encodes CATSRDSRGEQYF.

CDR3 DNA: TGTGCCAGCAGCCAGGGGTTCAGCCAGCCCCAGCATTTT. Amino acid sequence: CASSQGFSQPQHF. The V gene is TRBV6-5, the J gene TRBJ1-5; maybe TRBD1 (6 bases). The CDR3 runs 13 residues. V lost 6 bases, J lost 7 bases, and 13 bases lay in between. Germline V gives CDR1 MNHEY, CDR2 SVGAGI.

Written as DNA, the CDR3 is TGTGCCAGCAGAACCCCGGGACACCTAAATTCACCCCTCCACTTT. Translating gives CASRTPGHLNSPLHF. V usage is TRBV28 and J usage is TRBJ1-6; D possibly corresponds to TRBD1 (6 bases). CDR3 size: 15 residues. Germline-derived CDR1 and CDR2 are MDHEN and SYDVKM. V lost 6 bases and J lost 7, with 16 bases in between.

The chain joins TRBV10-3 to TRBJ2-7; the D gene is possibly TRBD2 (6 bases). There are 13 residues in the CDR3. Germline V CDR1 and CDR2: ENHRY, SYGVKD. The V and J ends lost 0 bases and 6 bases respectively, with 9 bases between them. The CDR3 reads CAISESMGGEQYF. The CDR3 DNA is TGTGCCATCAGTGAGTCGATGGGAGGCGAGCAGTACTTC.

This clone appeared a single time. The CDR3 spells CASSFRGASTGELFF. The CDR3 coding sequence is TGTGCCAGCAGCTTCAGGGGGGCGTCCACCGGGGAGCTGTTTTTT. The chain employs TRBV7-3 and TRBJ2-2, with a possible D match to TRBD1 (7 bases). The germline V gene encodes CDR1 SGHTA and CDR2 FQGTGA. V was pared by 3 bases and J by 4 bases, with 12 bases between. The CDR3 spans 15 residues.

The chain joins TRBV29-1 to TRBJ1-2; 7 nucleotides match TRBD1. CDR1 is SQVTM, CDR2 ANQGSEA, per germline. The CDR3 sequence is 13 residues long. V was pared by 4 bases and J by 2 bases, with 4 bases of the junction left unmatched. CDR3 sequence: CSVGARGNYGYTF. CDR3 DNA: TGCAGCGTTGGGGCCAGGGGGAACTATGGCTACACCTTC.

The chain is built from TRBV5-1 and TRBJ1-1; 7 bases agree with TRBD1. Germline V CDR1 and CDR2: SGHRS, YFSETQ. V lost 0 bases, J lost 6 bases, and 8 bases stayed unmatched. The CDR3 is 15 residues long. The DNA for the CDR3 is TGCGCCAGCAGCTTGGCCGGGACAGATATCGCTGAAGCTTTCTTT. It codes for CASSLAGTDIAEAFF.

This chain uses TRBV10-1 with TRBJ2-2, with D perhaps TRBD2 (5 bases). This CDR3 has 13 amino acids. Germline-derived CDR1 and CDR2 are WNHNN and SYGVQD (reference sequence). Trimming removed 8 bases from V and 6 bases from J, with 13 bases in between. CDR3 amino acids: CASSRGYPGELFF. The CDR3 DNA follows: TGCGCCAGCTCCAGAGGGTACCCCGGGGAGCTGTTTTTT.

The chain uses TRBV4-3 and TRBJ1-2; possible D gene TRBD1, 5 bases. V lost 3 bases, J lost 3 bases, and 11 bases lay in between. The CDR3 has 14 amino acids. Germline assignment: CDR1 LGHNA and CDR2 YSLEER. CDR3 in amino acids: CASSHRQFDYGYTF. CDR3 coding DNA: TGCGCCAGCAGCCACCGACAGTTCGACTATGGCTACACCTTC.